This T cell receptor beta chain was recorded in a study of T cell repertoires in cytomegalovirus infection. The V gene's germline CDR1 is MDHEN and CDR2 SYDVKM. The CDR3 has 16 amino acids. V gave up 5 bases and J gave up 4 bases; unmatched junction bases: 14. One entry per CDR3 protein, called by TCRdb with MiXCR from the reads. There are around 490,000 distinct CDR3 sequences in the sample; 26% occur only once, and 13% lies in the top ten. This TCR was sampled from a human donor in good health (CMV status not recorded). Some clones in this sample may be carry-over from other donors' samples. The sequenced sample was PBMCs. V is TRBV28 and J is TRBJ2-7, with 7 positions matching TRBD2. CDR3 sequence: CASSRFKLADKYEQYV. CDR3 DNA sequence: TGTGCCAGCAGTCGATTTAAGCTAGCGGATAAATACGAGCAGTACGTC.